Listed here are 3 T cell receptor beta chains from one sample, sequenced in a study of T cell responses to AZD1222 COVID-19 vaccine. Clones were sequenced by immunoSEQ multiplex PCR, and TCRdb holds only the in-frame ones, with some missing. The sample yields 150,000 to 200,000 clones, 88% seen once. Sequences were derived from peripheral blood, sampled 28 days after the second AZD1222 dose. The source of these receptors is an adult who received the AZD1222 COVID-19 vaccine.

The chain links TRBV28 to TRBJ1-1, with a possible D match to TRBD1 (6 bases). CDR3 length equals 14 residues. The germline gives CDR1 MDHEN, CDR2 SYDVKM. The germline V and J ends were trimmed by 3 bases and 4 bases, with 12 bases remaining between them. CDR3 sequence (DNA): TGTGCCAGCAGTTTGAGGGGGGCGCGCACTGAAGCTTTCTTT. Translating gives CASSLRGARTEAFF.

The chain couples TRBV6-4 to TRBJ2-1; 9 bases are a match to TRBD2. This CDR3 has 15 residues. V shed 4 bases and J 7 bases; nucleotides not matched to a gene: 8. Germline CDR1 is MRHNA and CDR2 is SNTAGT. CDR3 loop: CASSAIAGEFNEQFF. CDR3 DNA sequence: TGTGCCAGCAGTGCAATAGCGGGAGAATTTAATGAGCAGTTCTTC.

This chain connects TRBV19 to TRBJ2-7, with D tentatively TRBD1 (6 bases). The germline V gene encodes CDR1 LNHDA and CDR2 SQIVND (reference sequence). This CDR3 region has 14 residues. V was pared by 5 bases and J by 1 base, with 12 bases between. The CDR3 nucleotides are TGTGCCAGTAGTTCCGGACAGTTGTCCTACGAGCAGTACTTC. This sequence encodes CASSSGQLSYEQYF.